The subject of this entry is one T cell receptor (beta chain). No antigen is known for it. The protocol was immunoSEQ multiplex PCR, while the TCRdb copy is restricted to in-frame clones and leaves out a portion. The table has around 93,000 clones, more than 70% seen once. This specimen belongs to a study of PD-1 blockade in classical Hodgkin lymphoma. Study-wide context: Patients had nivolumab dosed at 3 mg/kg, delivered intravenously every 2 weeks.

Points from the study as a whole: CD4+ TCR diversity, unlike CD8+, rose significantly by C4D1. Exclusion removed patients who began nivolumab under 1 year after ASCT.

Time point meaning: cycle 4 day 1 (C4D1), after less than 7 weeks of nivolumab. Every patient was affected by relapse after autologous stem cell transplantation, while exposure to brentuximab vedotin was not uniform. Best response was recorded as complete response, partial response or progressive disease. Germline CDR1 is LNHDA and CDR2 is SQIVND (reference sequence). The V gene lost 3 bases and the J gene lost 7 bases, with 15 bases spanning the gap. This CDR3 spans 14 amino acids. The sequence came from a human donor with classical Hodgkin lymphoma. This chain uses TRBV19 with TRBJ1-2, with TRBD1 as a possible D gene (5 bases). Sequencing was performed on peripheral blood mononuclear cells (PBMCs), taken before the fourth cycle of nivolumab. This CDR3 is CASSIDNGGFGYTF. The CDR3 DNA sequence: TGTGCCAGTAGTATTGACAACGGGGGTTTTGGCTACACCTTC.